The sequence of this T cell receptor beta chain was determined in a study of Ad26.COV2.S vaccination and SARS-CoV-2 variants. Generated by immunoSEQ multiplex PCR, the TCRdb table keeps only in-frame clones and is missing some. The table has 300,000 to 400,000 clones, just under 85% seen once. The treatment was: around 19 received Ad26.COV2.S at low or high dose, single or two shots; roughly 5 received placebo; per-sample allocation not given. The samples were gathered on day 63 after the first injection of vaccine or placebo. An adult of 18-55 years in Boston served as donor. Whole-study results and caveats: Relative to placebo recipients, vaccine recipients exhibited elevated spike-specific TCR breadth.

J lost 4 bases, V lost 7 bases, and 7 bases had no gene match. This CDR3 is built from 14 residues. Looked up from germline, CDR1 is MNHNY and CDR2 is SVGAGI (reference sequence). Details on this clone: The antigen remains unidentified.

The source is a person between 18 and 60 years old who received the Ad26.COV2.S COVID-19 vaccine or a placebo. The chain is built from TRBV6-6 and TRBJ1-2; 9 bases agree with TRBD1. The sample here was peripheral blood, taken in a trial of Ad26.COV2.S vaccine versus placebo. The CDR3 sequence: CASIPGQGAYGYTF. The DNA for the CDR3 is TGTGCCAGCATCCCGGGACAGGGAGCCTATGGCTACACCTTC.